The following is a TCR beta chain sequence with its context. Its antigen is currently not known. The input lacks base qualities; no much larger clone sits a single base away. The CDR3 runs 14 residues from the cysteine to the phenylalanine. The CDR3 DNA has 42 bases and is translated from base 1. CDR1 is given as SGHRS and CDR2 as YFSETQ, both from the germline V gene. The V end loses 0 bases and the J end loses 5 bases, and a stretch of 9 bases separates them. The data belong to a study of CD8+ T cells in alopecia areata (dated by TCRdb to the late 2010s). A note on the overall study: Treated patients were enrolled in an open-label pilot trial of oral tofacitinib at 5 to 10 mg twice daily for moderate-to-severe alopecia areata. Patients on tofacitinib were biopsied at baseline and after 4 and 24 weeks of treatment, and several of the patients also had a later scalp biopsy. The SALT score, which quantifies the percentage of affected scalp surface area, was used to measure disease severity in treated patients. Scalp clonality was compared across normal scalp (n=4), patchy alopecia areata scalp (n=8), and alopecia totalis/universalis scalp (n=8). To study T cell clonal expansion in alopecia areata, the researchers applied high-throughput TCRbeta sequencing to both the C3H/HeJ mouse model and human patients. RNA was obtained with the PAXgene miRNA kit for fixed scalp, the miRNeasy kit for PBMCs, and the RNeasy kit for mouse skin. On the human side, TCRbeta sequencing was run on scalp tissue and on sorted CD4+ and CD8+ peripheral blood T cells from healthy controls and from alopecia areata patients with either patchy or totalis/universalis disease. TCRbeta CDR3 regions were amplified by immunoSEQ multiplex PCR with 35 Vbeta forward and 13 Jbeta reverse primers. Tofacitinib was administered for 6 to 18 months, and 6 months of follow-up off drug were then conducted to assess delayed response and recurrence.

What the authors observed across the whole study: Higher clonality and more expanded CD8+ clones were observed in lesional scalp than in normal scalp, particularly in alopecia totalis/universalis, a finding suggestive of antigenic drive. Unlike mouse skin, which is dominated by gammadelta T cells, normal human skin has resident alphabeta T cells that are also sequenced, and this complicates analysis of the scalp TCR repertoire. Because the treated cohort was small and had just a single nonresponder, larger studies are needed to establish links between baseline CD8+ expansion and response. Shared TCR sequences between patients were less evident than in mice, which may be partly attributable to HLA diversity in the patient population. Tofacitinib significantly lowered scalp clonality and the number of expanded CD8+ clones among the top 100 scalp clones. Many expanded lesional clones were found to persist in scalp and blood during tofacitinib treatment, and relapse after treatment cessation may be partly explained by this persistence.

Receptors were amplified or captured by the immunoSEQ multiplex PCR assay. RNA was extracted from all samples and reverse transcribed into cDNA, which served as template for TCR sequencing. First-strand cDNA was synthesized using SuperScript III with a 2:1 mix of oligo-dT and random hexamers. A synthetic immune receptor repertoire was used to measure amplification bias, and any remaining bias was corrected computationally. The original methods were these. Raw reads were preprocessed to remove errors, and CDR3 was defined according to IMGT conventions as the region from the conserved cysteine to phenylalanine. Clonality was computed by normalizing Shannon entropy by log2 of the number of productive unique TCRs and subtracting the result from 1. Scalp TCRbeta sequences were cross-referenced with sorted blood CD4 and CD8 repertoires so that the CD4 or CD8 identity of scalp clones could be inferred. In its TCRdb copy, this immuneACCESS table keeps in-frame sequences only and misses some clones. Where compared with another copy, unresolved V genes explain less than half of these, and the others have no known cause. The D gene and trimming were derived from the DNA, and the V and J assignments and clone size from that table. The sample table lists about 270,000 clones, roughly 60% of them with a count of one. 0.8% to 1% of the sample goes to the ten largest clones.

The treatment or condition label here, explained by the study, means: oral pan-JAK inhibitor, 5-10 mg twice daily. Peripheral blood and lesional scalp punch biopsies were obtained from patients with alopecia areata. PBMCs were isolated by density centrifugation and stained for CD3, CD4 and CD8, after which CD4+ and CD8+ T cells were sorted on a FACSAria. This specimen was CD4+ T cells sorted from blood, taken around week 52, from a patient treated with tofacitinib. The rearranged chain carries TRBV5-1 and TRBJ2-1; perhaps TRBD1 is the D gene, with 6 bases matching. The clonotype comes from a human donor with alopecia areata. The CDR3 loop reads CASSLGQDHNEQFF. The nucleotide sequence reads as follows: TGCGCCAGCAGCTTGGGACAGGACCACAATGAGCAGTTCTTC.